The clone carrying this T cell receptor (beta chain) has just a few counts. This specimen comes from a study of blood T cell repertoires in COVID-19. The overall study: Collection of acute and convalescent COVID-19 samples took place in the United States, Italy and Spain. The analysed material was cDNA or gDNA that came from T cells, B-cell-depleted T cells, or PBMCs.

Original processing notes: Researchers report that nucleated cell counts were estimated from reference gene primer amplification. The data were produced by immunoSEQ multiplex PCR, yet TCRdb's version contains in-frame clones alone and is incomplete. V and J calls plus clone size are reproduced from that table; the DNA served to infer D and trimming. The sample lists about 150,000 clones, more than 65% occurring once. The CDR3 totals 17 residues. J was trimmed by 6 bases and V by 1 base; bases with no gene match: 9. Germline V gene lookup returns CDR1 SGHAT and CDR2 FQNNGV. Sequenced input: peripheral blood. This sequence originates from a woman in her forties or fifties with acute or convalescent COVID-19. V and J are TRBV11-2 and TRBJ2-1, with TRBD2 matching over 10 bases. CDR3 bases: TGTGCCAGCAGCTTAGGAGGCGCTAGCGGGAGACGCAATGAGCAGTTCTTC. Protein sequence: CASSLGGASGRRNEQFF.